Reported below is one T cell receptor beta chain. One entry per CDR3 protein results from TCRdb running MiXCR on the RACE reads. The profile covers some 350,000 distinct CDR3 sequences, with around 7% appearing a single time and more than 7% taken by the ten largest. This sample was included in a study of human T cells and chemical hapten exposure. Trimming pared 2 bases from V and 7 bases from J, leaving 18 bases between. There are 16 residues in the CDR3. CDR1 is DFQATT and CDR2 is SNEGSKA in the germline V gene (reference sequence). Time point described: patch test 1, 2 weeks after DPC sensitization. Noted treatment: therapeutic diphenylcyclopropenone sensitization with weekly scalp DPC.

V usage is TRBV20-1 and J usage is TRBJ1-6; D is possibly TRBD1 (6 bases). This clonotype was sampled from a woman between 18 and 29 years old with alopecia areata. Some clones in this sample may be carry-over from other donors' samples. This specimen consisted of whole blood, obtained in connection with sensitization to the hapten diphenylcyclopropenone (DPC). This CDR3 reads CSARTTRDIFNSPLHF. The CDR3 DNA reads TGCAGTGCTAGAACTACTCGGGACATCTTCAATTCACCCCTCCACTTT.